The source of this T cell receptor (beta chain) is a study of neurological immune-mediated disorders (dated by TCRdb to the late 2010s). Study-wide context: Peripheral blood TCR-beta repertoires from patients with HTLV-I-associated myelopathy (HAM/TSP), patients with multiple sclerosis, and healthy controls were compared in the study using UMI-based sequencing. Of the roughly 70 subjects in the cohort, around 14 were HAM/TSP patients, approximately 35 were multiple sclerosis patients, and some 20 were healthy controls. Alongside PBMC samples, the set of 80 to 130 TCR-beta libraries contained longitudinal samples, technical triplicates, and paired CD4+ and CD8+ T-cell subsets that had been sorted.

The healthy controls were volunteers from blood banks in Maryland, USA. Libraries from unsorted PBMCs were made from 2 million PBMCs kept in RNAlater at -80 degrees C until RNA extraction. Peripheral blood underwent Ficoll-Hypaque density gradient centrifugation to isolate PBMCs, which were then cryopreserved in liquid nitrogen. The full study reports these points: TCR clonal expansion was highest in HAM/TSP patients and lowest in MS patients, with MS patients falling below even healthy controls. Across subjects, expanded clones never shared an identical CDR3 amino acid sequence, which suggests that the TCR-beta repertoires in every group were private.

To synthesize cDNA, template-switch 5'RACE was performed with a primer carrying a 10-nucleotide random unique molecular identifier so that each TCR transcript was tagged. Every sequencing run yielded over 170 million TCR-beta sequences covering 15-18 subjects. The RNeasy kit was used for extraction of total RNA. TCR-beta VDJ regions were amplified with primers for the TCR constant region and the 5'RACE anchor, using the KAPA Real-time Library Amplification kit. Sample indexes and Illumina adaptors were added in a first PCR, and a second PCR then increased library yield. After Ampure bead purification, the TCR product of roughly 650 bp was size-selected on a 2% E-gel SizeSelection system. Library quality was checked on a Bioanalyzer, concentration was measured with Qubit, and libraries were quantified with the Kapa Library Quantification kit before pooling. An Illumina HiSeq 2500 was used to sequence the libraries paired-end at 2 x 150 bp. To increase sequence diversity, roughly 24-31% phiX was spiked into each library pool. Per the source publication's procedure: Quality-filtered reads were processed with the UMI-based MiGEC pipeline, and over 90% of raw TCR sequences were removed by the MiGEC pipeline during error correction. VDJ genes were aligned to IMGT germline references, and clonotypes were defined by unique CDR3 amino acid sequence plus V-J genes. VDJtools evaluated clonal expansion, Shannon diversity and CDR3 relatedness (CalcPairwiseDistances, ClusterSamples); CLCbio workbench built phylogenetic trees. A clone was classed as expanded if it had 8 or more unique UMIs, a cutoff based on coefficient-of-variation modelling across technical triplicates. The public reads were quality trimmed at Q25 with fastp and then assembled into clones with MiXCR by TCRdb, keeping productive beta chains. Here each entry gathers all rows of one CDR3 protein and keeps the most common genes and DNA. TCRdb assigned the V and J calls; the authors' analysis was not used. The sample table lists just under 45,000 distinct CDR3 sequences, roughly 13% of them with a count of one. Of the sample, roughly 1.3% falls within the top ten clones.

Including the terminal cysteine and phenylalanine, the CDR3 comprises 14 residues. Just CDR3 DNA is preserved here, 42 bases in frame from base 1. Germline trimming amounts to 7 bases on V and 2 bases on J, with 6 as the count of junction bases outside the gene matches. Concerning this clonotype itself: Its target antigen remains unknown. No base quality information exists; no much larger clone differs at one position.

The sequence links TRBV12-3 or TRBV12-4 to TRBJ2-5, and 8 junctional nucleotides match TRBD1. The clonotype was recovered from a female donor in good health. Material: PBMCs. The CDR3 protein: CASNLGQVQETQYF. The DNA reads TGTGCCAGCAACCTGGGACAGGTACAAGAGACCCAGTACTTC.